This TCR beta chain is from a study of T-cell reconstitution after alpha-beta-depleted transplantation in children (dated by TCRdb to 2016 to 2017). In the study overall: The study quantitatively tracked T-cell immune reconstitution after TCRalphabeta/CD19-depleted allogeneic hematopoietic cell transplantation in children using TCR repertoire profiling.

Library preparation employed PCR. Sequencing was carried out with an Illumina HiSeq 2500. To normalize quantification of the TCRbeta repertoire, the TCR libraries were built with molecular barcoding that relied on unique molecular identifiers. The public sequencing data were trimmed at Q25 with fastp and processed into clonotypes with MiXCR by TCRdb, which kept only in-frame beta chains. One record per CDR3 amino acid sequence lists the most common genes and DNA. For this sample the table gives around 680,000 distinct CDR3 sequences, of which around 16% were detected only once. The ten largest clones represent 0.85% to 1.3% of the sample. About this clonotype itself: This receptor's antigen is unknown. No base quality values were provided; no much bigger clone lies one nucleotide off.

Here V drops 1 base and J drops 3 bases, and the junction holds 6 bases not matched to any gene. The CDR3 goes from the cysteine to the valine over 15 residues. The retained sequence is limited to the CDR3, 45 bases, with the frame set at the first base. As encoded in the germline V gene, CDR1 is SGHAT while CDR2 is FQNNGV. The specimen was PBMCs from the stem cell graft donor, collected from the stem cell graft. Recombination linked TRBV11-2 to TRBJ2-7; TRBD2 agrees with 7 junctional bases. The TCR comes from a human donor who donated a stem cell graft to a child with acute myeloid leukemia. The CDR3 corresponds to CASSLGVSGYYEQYV. The DNA reads TGTGCCAGCAGCTTAGGGGTTAGCGGGTACTACGAGCAGTACGTC.